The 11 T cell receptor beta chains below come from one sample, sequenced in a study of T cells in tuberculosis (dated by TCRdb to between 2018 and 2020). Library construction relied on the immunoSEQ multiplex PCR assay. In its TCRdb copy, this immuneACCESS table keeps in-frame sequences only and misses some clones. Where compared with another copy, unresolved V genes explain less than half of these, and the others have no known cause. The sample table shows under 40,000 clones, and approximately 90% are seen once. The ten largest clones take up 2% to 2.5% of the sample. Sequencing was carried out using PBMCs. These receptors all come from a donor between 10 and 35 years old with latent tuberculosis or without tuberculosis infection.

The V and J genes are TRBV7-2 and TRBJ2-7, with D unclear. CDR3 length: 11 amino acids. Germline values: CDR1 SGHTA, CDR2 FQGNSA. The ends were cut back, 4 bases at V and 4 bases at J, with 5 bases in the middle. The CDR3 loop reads CASSSQYEQYF. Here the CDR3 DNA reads TGTGCCAGCAGCTCACAATACGAGCAGTACTTC.

The CDR3 DNA follows: TGCGCCAGCAGCCACCAATGGAGAGGGACACGCCATGAGCAGTTCTTC. It encodes CASSHQWRGTRHEQFF. This chain links TRBV4-3 with TRBJ2-1; TRBD1 is a possible D gene (6 bases). Trimming shortened V by 3 bases and J by 8 bases, and 20 bases separated the two germline ends. The CDR3 loop spans 16 amino acids. Germline values: CDR1 LGHNA, CDR2 YSLEER.

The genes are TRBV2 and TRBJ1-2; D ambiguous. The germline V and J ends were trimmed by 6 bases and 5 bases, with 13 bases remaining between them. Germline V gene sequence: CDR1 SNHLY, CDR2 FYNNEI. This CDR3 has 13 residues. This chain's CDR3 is CASSLLKNYGYTF. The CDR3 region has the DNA TGTGCCAGCAGCCTTTTAAAAAATTATGGCTACACCTTC.

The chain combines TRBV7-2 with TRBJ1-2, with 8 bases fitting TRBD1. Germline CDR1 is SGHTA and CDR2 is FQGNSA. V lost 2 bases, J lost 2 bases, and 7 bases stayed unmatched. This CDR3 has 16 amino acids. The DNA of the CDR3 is TGTGCCAGCAGCTTAACGGGGGGACAGGCAAACTATGGCTACACCTTC. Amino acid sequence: CASSLTGGQANYGYTF. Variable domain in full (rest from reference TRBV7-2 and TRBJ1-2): GAGVSQSPSNKVTEKGKDVELRCDPISGHTALYWYRQSLGQGLEFLIYFQGNSAPDKSGLPSDRFSAERTGGSVSTLTIQRTQQEDSAVYLCASSLTGGQANYGYTFGSGTRLTVV.

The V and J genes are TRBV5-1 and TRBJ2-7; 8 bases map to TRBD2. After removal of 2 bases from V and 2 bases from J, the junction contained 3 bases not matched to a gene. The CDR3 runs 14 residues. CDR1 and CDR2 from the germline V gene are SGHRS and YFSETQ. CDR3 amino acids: CASSFGGGTYEQYF. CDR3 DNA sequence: TGCGCCAGCAGCTTCGGCGGGGGGACCTACGAGCAGTACTTC.

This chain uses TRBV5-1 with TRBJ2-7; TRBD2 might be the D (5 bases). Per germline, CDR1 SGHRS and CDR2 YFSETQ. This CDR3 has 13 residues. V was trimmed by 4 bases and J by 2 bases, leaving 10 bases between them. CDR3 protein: CASSGGLTYEQYF. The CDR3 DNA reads TGCGCCAGCAGCGGTGGACTCACCTACGAGCAGTACTTC.

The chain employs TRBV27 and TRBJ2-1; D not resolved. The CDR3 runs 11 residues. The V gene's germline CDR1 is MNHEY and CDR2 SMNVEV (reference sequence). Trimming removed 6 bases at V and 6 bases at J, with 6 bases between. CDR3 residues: CASRQINEQFF. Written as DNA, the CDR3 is TGTGCCAGCAGACAGATCAATGAGCAGTTCTTC.

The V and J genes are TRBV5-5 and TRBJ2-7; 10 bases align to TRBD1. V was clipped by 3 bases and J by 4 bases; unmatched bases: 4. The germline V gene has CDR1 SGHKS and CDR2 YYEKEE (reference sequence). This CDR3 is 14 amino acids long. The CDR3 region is CASSSRDRGYEQYF. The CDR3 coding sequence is TGTGCCAGCAGCTCCCGGGACAGGGGATACGAGCAGTACTTC.

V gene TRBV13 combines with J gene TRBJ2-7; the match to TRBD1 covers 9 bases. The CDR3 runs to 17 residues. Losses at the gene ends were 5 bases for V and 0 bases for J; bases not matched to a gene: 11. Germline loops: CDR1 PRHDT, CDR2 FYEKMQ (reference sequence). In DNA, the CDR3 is TGTGCCAGCAGCCGGGACAGGGTCCTCTCGAGCTCCTACGAGCAGTACTTC. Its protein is CASSRDRVLSSSYEQYF.

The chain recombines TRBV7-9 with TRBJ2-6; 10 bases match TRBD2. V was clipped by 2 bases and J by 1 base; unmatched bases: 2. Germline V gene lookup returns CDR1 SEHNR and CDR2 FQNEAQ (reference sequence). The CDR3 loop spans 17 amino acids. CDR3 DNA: TGTGCCAGCAGCTTACTAGCGGGAGTTTCTGGGGCCAACGTCCTGACTTTC. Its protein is CASSLLAGVSGANVLTF.

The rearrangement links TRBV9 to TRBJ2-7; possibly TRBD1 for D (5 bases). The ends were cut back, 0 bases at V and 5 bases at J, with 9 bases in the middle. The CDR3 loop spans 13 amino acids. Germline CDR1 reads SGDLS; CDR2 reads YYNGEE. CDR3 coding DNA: TGTGCCAGCAGCGTAGCGCAGGGCGACGAGCAGTACTTC. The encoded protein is CASSVAQGDEQYF. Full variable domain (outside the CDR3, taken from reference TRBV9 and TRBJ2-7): DSGVTQTPKHLITATGQRVTLRCSPRSGDLSVYWYQQSLDQGLQFLIQYYNGEERAKGNILERFSAQQFPDLHSELNLSSLELGDSALYFCASSVAQGDEQYFGPGTRLTVT.